The 22 T cell receptor beta chains below come from one sample, sequenced in a study of PD-L1 blockade in urothelial cancer. Clones were sequenced by immunoSEQ multiplex PCR, and TCRdb holds only the in-frame ones, with some missing. In the table there are approximately 100,000 clones, about 90% of which are singletons. Sequenced material: PBMCs, taken around atezolizumab (anti-PD-L1) treatment. Source of these receptors: a woman of 80 years or more with urothelial cancer.

This clone appeared once. The gene calls are TRBV5-1 and TRBJ2-3, with a tentative D call TRBD1 (6 bases). The CDR3 runs to 15 residues. V lost 1 base and J 3 bases, leaving 12 bases between the germline ends. Germline assignment: CDR1 SGHRS and CDR2 YFSETQ. This CDR3 is CASSLSLRGTDTQYF. The CDR3 DNA follows: TGCGCCAGCAGCTTGTCCTTGAGGGGGACAGATACGCAGTATTTT.

The V gene is TRBV6-1, the J gene TRBJ2-3; the D gene is possibly TRBD2 (6 bases). This CDR3 contains 15 residues. The germline V gene encodes CDR1 MNHNS and CDR2 SASEGT. V was clipped by 3 bases and J by 2 bases, with 12 bases between them. CDR3 sequence reads: CASSDGTFLTDTQYF. The CDR3 region has the DNA TGTGCCAGCAGTGATGGGACTTTCCTCACAGATACGCAGTATTTT.

The chain is built from TRBV19 and TRBJ2-1; 9 bases line up with TRBD2. CDR1 LNHDA and CDR2 SQIVND come from the germline V gene (reference sequence). With 1 base clipped from V and 12 bases from J, the junction kept 19 bases outside the gene matches. The length of the CDR3 is 18 residues. CDR3 region: CASSIVPLAGKGDSGQFF. The CDR3 DNA reads TGTGCCAGTAGTATAGTACCGCTAGCGGGAAAGGGTGATTCTGGGCAGTTCTTC.

The chain couples TRBV5-1 to TRBJ2-7; TRBD2 aligns across 7 bases. With 4 bases clipped from V and 5 bases from J, the junction kept 15 bases outside the gene matches. The CDR3 spans 16 residues. Germline CDR1 SGHRS, CDR2 YFSETQ. The CDR3 sequence: CASSKGLADTANEQYF. The CDR3 DNA follows: TGCGCCAGCAGCAAAGGTCTAGCGGACACGGCGAACGAGCAGTACTTC.

This clone was counted once. The chain's CDR3 is CATSRARSSTDTQYF. CDR3 in DNA: TGTGCCACCAGCAGAGCCCGGTCTAGCACAGATACGCAGTATTTT. The V gene is TRBV15, the J gene TRBJ2-3; D ambiguous. The CDR3 is 15 residues long. V was clipped by 1 base and J by 0 bases, with 8 bases between them. The germline V gene encodes CDR1 LNHNV and CDR2 YYDKDF (reference sequence).

This chain links TRBV7-9 with TRBJ2-7; TRBD1 matches at 7 bases. The V and J ends lost 4 bases and 0 bases, in that order; junction bases with no gene match: 9. The germline V gene has CDR1 SEHNR and CDR2 FQNEAQ (reference sequence). The CDR3 has 16 residues. The CDR3 is CASSSYGQASSYEQYF. The CDR3 DNA sequence: TGTGCCAGCAGCTCGTACGGACAGGCGAGCTCCTACGAGCAGTACTTC.

V gene TRBV4-1 combines with J gene TRBJ2-7, with 9 bases fitting TRBD2. The ends lost 4 bases at V and 5 bases at J; junction bases unmatched: 12. The germline CDR1 and CDR2 sequences are MGHRA and YSYEKL. The CDR3 has 16 residues. CDR3 sequence reads: CASSLLPGTSFDEQYF. The CDR3, as DNA: TGCGCCAGCAGCCTGCTACCCGGGACTAGCTTTGACGAGCAGTACTTC.

The V gene is TRBV5-1, the J gene TRBJ2-3, with 14 bases matching TRBD2. The germline V gene has CDR1 SGHRS and CDR2 YFSETQ. The CDR3 sequence is 16 residues long. The V and J ends lost 2 bases and 3 bases, in that order; junction bases with no gene match: 2. Here the CDR3 reads CASSLRTSGRTDTQYF. For the CDR3, the DNA is TGCGCCAGCAGCTTAAGGACTAGCGGGAGGACAGATACGCAGTATTTT.

This sequence joins TRBV27 and TRBJ2-1, with TRBD2 as a possible D gene (5 bases). Trimming shortened V by 6 bases and J by 9 bases, and 18 bases separated the two germline ends. From germline, CDR1 is MNHEY and CDR2 SMNVEV (reference sequence). The length of the CDR3 is 14 residues. The CDR3 is CASRGNSGLGEQFF. CDR3 coding DNA: TGTGCCAGCAGAGGGAACAGCGGCCTGGGTGAGCAGTTCTTC.

This chain connects TRBV5-1 to TRBJ2-2, with 8 bases fitting TRBD2. The CDR3 has 14 residues. Germline V gene lookup returns CDR1 SGHRS and CDR2 YFSETQ. Losses at the gene ends were 2 bases for V and 5 bases for J; bases not matched to a gene: 2. The CDR3 sequence is CASSLLAETGELFF. DNA for the CDR3: TGCGCCAGCAGCTTACTAGCGGAAACCGGGGAGCTGTTTTTT.

The rearrangement uses TRBV6-1 and TRBJ2-2, with 8 bases lining up with TRBD1. The CDR3 spans 14 residues. Looked up from germline, CDR1 is MNHNS and CDR2 is SASEGT. V shed 4 bases and J 5 bases; nucleotides not matched to a gene: 3. The CDR3 loop is CASSGTGGTGELFF. CDR3 coding DNA: TGTGCCAGCAGTGGCACAGGGGGGACCGGGGAGCTGTTTTTT.

The rearrangement links TRBV19 to TRBJ2-2; TRBD1 aligns across 7 bases. Germline V gene data show CDR1 as LNHDA and CDR2 as SQIVND (reference sequence). The length of the CDR3 is 15 residues. V gave up 5 bases and J gave up 4 bases; unmatched junction bases: 7. The CDR3 nucleotides read TGTGCCAGTAGTCCCGGGACAGCTATCACCGGGGAGCTGTTTTTT. Residues: CASSPGTAITGELFF.

V and J are TRBV15 and TRBJ2-5, with D unresolved. V shed 1 base and J shed 3 bases, with 6 bases lying between them. The CDR3 has 13 residues. CDR1 is LNHNV and CDR2 is YYDKDF in the germline V gene (reference sequence). CDR3 nucleotides: TGTGCCACCAGCAGAGCCCAAAAAGAGACCCAGTACTTC. It yields the protein CATSRAQKETQYF. Using reference TRBV15 and TRBJ2-5 for the parts outside the CDR3, the full variable domain is DAMVIQNPRYQVTQFGKPVTLSCSQTLNHNVMYWYQQKSSQAPKLLFHYYDKDFNNEADTPDNFQSRRPNTSFCFLDIRSPGLGDTAMYLCATSRAQKETQYFGPGTRLLVL.

The V call is TRBV7-2, the J call TRBJ2-5; 9 bases align to TRBD2. Germline-derived CDR1 and CDR2 are SGHTA and FQGNSA. This CDR3 is 17 amino acids long. After removal of 3 bases from V and 1 base from J, the junction contained 9 bases not matched to a gene. The CDR3 loop is CASSFMAAGGIQETQYF. The CDR3 bases are TGTGCCAGCAGCTTCATGGCAGCGGGAGGCATCCAAGAGACCCAGTACTTC.

The chain combines TRBV5-6 with TRBJ1-2; 7 positions agree with TRBD1. The CDR3 length is 13 residues. Trimming at V came to 4 bases and at J to 6 bases, leaving 6 bases not matched to a gene. Germline CDR1 is SGHDT and CDR2 is YYEEEE. For the CDR3, the DNA is TGTGCCAGCAGCCCCGACAGGGCTAATGGCTACACCTTC. Its translation: CASSPDRANGYTF.

This clone was seen a handful of times. This CDR3 reads CAGNTVNTEAFF. CDR3 in DNA: TGTGCCGGGAACACAGTGAACACTGAAGCTTTCTTT. V and J are TRBV30 and TRBJ1-1; D is uncertain. CDR1 and CDR2 (germline): GTSNPN, SVGIG (reference sequence). CDR3 length equals 12 residues. V was shortened by 8 bases and J by 0 bases, with 10 bases between the two germline ends.

The chain combines TRBV5-1 with TRBJ2-3, with D tentatively TRBD2 (5 bases). Deletions cut 3 bases from V and 2 bases from J, with 7 bases between. This CDR3 spans 13 amino acids. Germline loops: CDR1 SGHRS, CDR2 YFSETQ. CDR3 region: CASSSGLTDTQYF. The CDR3 nucleotides read TGCGCCAGCAGCTCTGGACTCACAGATACGCAGTATTTT.

The chain recombines TRBV29-1 with TRBJ2-7; tentatively, D is TRBD2 (6 bases). This CDR3 is 12 amino acids long. The germline V and J ends were trimmed by 6 bases and 5 bases, with 14 bases remaining between them. The germline CDR1 and CDR2 sequences are SQVTM and ANQGSEA. CDR3 bases: TGCAGCGTCACACGGAGGGCGGACGAGCAGTACTTC. This codes for CSVTRRADEQYF.

This chain links TRBV7-9 with TRBJ2-1; TRBD2 aligns across 16 bases. The CDR3 spans 18 residues. V gave up 3 bases and J gave up 8 bases; unmatched junction bases: 10. Germline V CDR1 and CDR2: SEHNR, FQNEAQ (reference sequence). CDR3 nucleotides: TGTGCCAGCAGCTTTTCGCCGGGACTAGCGGGAGGGAGACATGAGCAGTTCTTC. Its translation: CASSFSPGLAGGRHEQFF.

This chain joins TRBV5-1 and TRBJ2-1; 8 bases fit TRBD2. J gave up 0 bases and V 4 bases, and 6 bases lay outside the gene matches. The CDR3 spans 16 residues. Germline CDR1 is SGHRS and CDR2 is YFSETQ. This CDR3 reads CASSPGGGSSYNEQFF. CDR3 DNA: TGCGCCAGCAGCCCCGGGGGGGGGAGCTCCTACAATGAGCAGTTCTTC. Looking up the rest from reference TRBV5-1 and TRBJ2-1 gives the full variable domain: KAGVTQTPRYLIKTRGQQVTLSCSPISGHRSVSWYQQTPGQGLQFLFEYFSETQRNKGNFPGRFSGRQFSNSRSEMNVSTLELGDSALYLCASSPGGGSSYNEQFFGPGTRLTVL.

The chain joins TRBV11-2 to TRBJ1-3; D is undetermined. This CDR3 has 14 residues. Germline V CDR1 and CDR2: SGHAT, FQNNGV. Trimming pared 1 base from V and 4 bases from J, leaving 8 bases between. In DNA form, the CDR3 reads TGTGCCAGCAGCTTAGTATCCCGGGGAAACACCATATATTTT. Its translation: CASSLVSRGNTIYF.

In DNA, the CDR3 is TGTGCCAGCTCACCACCCCTAGTGAACACTGAAGCTTTCTTT. This encodes CASSPPLVNTEAFF. This chain joins TRBV18 and TRBJ1-1, with D unclear. V was clipped by 0 bases and J by 0 bases, with 5 bases between them. CDR3 size: 14 residues. Germline CDR1 is KGHSH and CDR2 is LQKENI. Looking up the rest from reference TRBV18 and TRBJ1-1 gives the full variable domain: NAGVMQNPRHLVRRRGQEARLRCSPMKGHSHVYWYRQLPEEGLKFMVYLQKENIIDESGMPKERFSAEFPKEGPSILRIQQVVRGDSAAYFCASSPPLVNTEAFFGQGTRLTVV.